The T cell receptor (beta chain) described here comes from a study of cytomegalovirus exposure and HLA in healthy donors. PCR involved 60 Vbeta and 13 Jbeta primers. The repertoire was sequenced with immunoSEQ multiplex PCR; TCRdb's copy has only in-frame clones and lacks some. The sample has around 140,000 clones, 73% seen once; the top ten hold 1.5% to 2%. The CDR3 sequence is 16 residues long. V was clipped by 3 bases and J by 4 bases, with 15 bases between them. Germline CDR1 KGHSH, CDR2 LQKENI. This sequence joins TRBV18 and TRBJ2-2; D not certain. Sequenced input: PBMCs. This sequence originates from a young woman in good health and CMV-seronegative. The CDR3 DNA follows: TGTGCCAGCTCACCCGCGGTGCAGAGAATCACCGGGGAGCTGTTTTTT. Translation: CASSPAVQRITGELFF.